The 6 T cell receptor beta chains below all came from one sample that was sequenced in a study of response to subunit inactivated influenza vaccine. Via MiXCR, TCRdb re-called the RT-PCR reads, giving one row per CDR3 protein. Among 650,000 to 800,000 distinct CDR3 sequences, around 18% were seen once, and the ten largest hold roughly 11%. Sequenced material: PBMCs from blood, taken more than 4 days after vaccination. These receptor sequences come from a man aged 50-60 years who received an inactivated influenza vaccine.

This clonotype was recorded at least ten times. This sequence joins TRBV28 and TRBJ2-5; D is unclear. Germline V lookup: CDR1 MDHEN, CDR2 SYDVKM. V shed 8 bases and J shed 0 bases, with 10 bases lying between them. The CDR3 spans 13 residues. CDR3 in amino acids: CASRRIYQETQYF. DNA for the CDR3: TGTGCCAGCCGCAGGATTTACCAAGAGACCCAGTACTTC.

This clonotype was counted at least ten times. This chain joins TRBV29-1 and TRBJ2-7; D is perhaps TRBD2 (5 bases). The CDR3 runs to 14 residues. Trimming cost V 4 bases and J 5 bases, with 18 bases left between them. Per the germline V gene, CDR1 is SQVTM and CDR2 is ANQGSEA. The CDR3: CSVASGGVVHEQYF. The CDR3 DNA sequence: TGCAGCGTTGCCAGCGGAGGAGTCGTCCACGAGCAGTACTTC.

The rearrangement joins TRBV27 to TRBJ2-3; 11 nucleotides line up with TRBD2. Germline lookup yields CDR1 MNHEY and CDR2 SMNVEV (reference sequence). Trimming cost V 6 bases and J 1 base; bases outside gene matches: 3. The CDR3 consists of 15 residues. Here the CDR3 DNA reads TGTGCCAGCAGGCTACTAGCGGGAGGCACAGATACGCAGTATTTT. Translated: CASRLLAGGTDTQYF.

J is TRBJ2-7 and V is TRBV20-1, with D maybe TRBD2 (5 bases). This CDR3 comprises 15 residues. The V end lost 1 base, the J end lost 2 bases, and 15 bases lay between the germline ends. The germline V gene encodes CDR1 DFQATT and CDR2 SNEGSKA (reference sequence). In nucleotides, the CDR3 is TGCAGTGCTAGAGGTGGTAGCGACTCAGCCTACGAGCAGTACTTC. It yields the protein CSARGGSDSAYEQYF.

The rearrangement uses TRBV6-5 and TRBJ2-5; 9 bases align to TRBD1. CDR3 length: 18 amino acids. Trimming at V came to 0 bases and at J to 0 bases, leaving 8 bases not matched to a gene. Per germline, CDR1 MNHEY and CDR2 SVGAGI. As DNA, the CDR3 is TGTGCCAGCAGTTACTCGACCTCCGGACAGGGGCACCAAGAGACCCAGTACTTC. This sequence encodes CASSYSTSGQGHQETQYF.

This clonotype has only a few counts. The V and J genes are TRBV6-5 and TRBJ1-1; D uncertain. The CDR3 has 18 amino acids. Trimming removed 2 bases at V and 0 bases at J, with 19 bases between. CDR1 is MNHEY and CDR2 is SVGAGI in the germline V gene. The DNA of the CDR3 is TGTGCCAGCAGTTACCAAATACCTGGACCGGGCGTGAACACTGAAGCTTTCTTT. Its protein is CASSYQIPGPGVNTEAFF.